A single T cell receptor beta chain is shown here with its context. Its antigen is not identified. Mismatch with germline at one junction end may stem from a read error. The investigators amplified TCR beta CDR3 regions from RNA transcripts. An initial round of RT-PCR targeting the TCR CDR3 relied on the HTBI primer set. TCRdb re-analysed the multiplex PCR reads in MiXCR, keeping a single row per CDR3 protein. The sample lists approximately 620,000 distinct CDR3 sequences; approximately 15% were seen once. The data originate from a study of T cells in Graves' hyperthyroidism and ophthalmopathy. The CDR3 runs to 16 residues. CDR1 SGHRS and CDR2 YFSETQ come from the germline V gene. Study-wide points: The authors' 13 V-J model separated ophthalmopathy from stable hyperthyroidism.

The blood sample was taken at first hyperthyroidism diagnosis, before any ophthalmopathy symptoms. This clonotype was sampled from a woman aged 30 to 39 with Graves' hyperthyroidism that later progressed to Graves' ophthalmopathy. The rearrangement links TRBV5-1 to TRBJ2-2; TRBD2 is a possible D gene (6 bases). Sequenced sample: blood. This chain's CDR3 is CASSLQSGGNAGELCF. The CDR3 bases are TGCGCCAGCAGCTTGCAGAGCGGAGGGAACGCCGGGGAGCTGTGTTTT.